Below are 11 T cell receptor beta chains sequenced from a single sample in a study of monozygotic twins with inflammatory bowel disease. TCRdb re-called the 5' RACE reads and shows each CDR3 protein once, DNA omitted. The record lists approximately 330,000 distinct CDR3 sequences, of which the ten most abundant hold 2%. The sample consisted of blood. The receptors come from a human donor with ulcerative colitis or Crohn's disease, or a healthy co-twin of an affected twin (not recorded which).

The chain has TRBV28 and TRBJ1-2; the TCRdb call, TRBD1, lacks DNA for checking. Germline CDR1 MDHEN, CDR2 SYDVKM. The CDR3 is made up of 13 amino acids. The CDR3 sequence is CATQDRTNYGYTF.

The chain has TRBV24-1 and TRBJ2-3; absent DNA, TCRdb's TRBD2 call cannot be checked. The germline V gene has CDR1 KGHDR and CDR2 SFDVKD. The CDR3 runs 16 residues. CDR3 sequence reads: CATSAASGRGTDTQYF.

The genes are TRBV5-1 and TRBJ2-1. This CDR3 region has 12 residues. In germline, CDR1 is SGHRS, CDR2 YFSETQ. The CDR3 loop is CASSFRYNEQFF.

J is TRBJ1-1 and V is TRBV6-1; absent DNA, TCRdb's TRBD1 call cannot be checked. The length of the CDR3 is 14 residues. The germline V gene encodes CDR1 MNHNS and CDR2 SASEGT. The CDR3: CASSKTGVIPEAFF.

The chain links TRBV12-2 to TRBJ2-1; TCRdb's D call of TRBD1 is untestable without DNA. TRBV12-2 is given as a pseudogene. The CDR3 is 14 residues long. This CDR3 reads CASRREQGYNEQFF.

The rearrangement links TRBV12-3 or TRBV12-4 to TRBJ2-7; TCRdb's D gene call, TRBD2, goes unchecked for lack of DNA. The CDR3 is 13 residues long. The CDR3: CASSWASPYEQYF.

The chain carries TRBV18 and TRBJ2-1; with no DNA, the TCRdb D assignment of TRBD2 cannot be verified. The CDR3 loop spans 15 amino acids. Germline V gives CDR1 KGHSH, CDR2 LQKENI. CDR3 protein: CASSPSAGGTFEQFF. The whole variable domain, remainder taken from reference TRBV18 and TRBJ2-1, is NAGVMQNPRHLVRRRGQEARLRCSPMKGHSHVYWYRQLPEEGLKFMVYLQKENIIDESGMPKERFSAEFPKEGPSILRIQQVVRGDSAAYFCASSPSAGGTFEQFFGPGTRLTVL.

V usage is TRBV6-5 and J usage is TRBJ2-3. The germline gives CDR1 MNHEY, CDR2 SVGAGI. The CDR3 runs to 15 residues. CDR3 residues: CASSSYDSPTDTQYF.

The chain combines TRBV7-2 with TRBJ2-3; TCRdb gives TRBD2 as the D gene, but with no DNA this cannot be confirmed. From germline, CDR1 is SGHTA and CDR2 FQGNSA. This CDR3 contains 13 residues. The CDR3 spells CASSPVETSAQYF.

The chain carries TRBV5-4 and TRBJ1-2; TCRdb's assignment of TRBD1 cannot be checked, as there is no DNA. In germline, CDR1 is SGHNT, CDR2 YYREEE (reference sequence). The CDR3 covers 15 residues. The CDR3 is CASSLDRDPIYGYTF.

The chain has TRBV20-1 and TRBJ2-1; TCRdb names TRBD1, which stays unverified in the absence of DNA. The length of the CDR3 is 13 residues. Germline CDR1 and CDR2: DFQATT and SNEGSKA (reference sequence). CDR3 in amino acids: CSAGQGQGFEQFF.